This passage covers 15 T cell receptor beta chains from one sample sequenced in a study of long-term antiretroviral therapy in people with HIV. At survey level, the immunoSEQ assay was run in its v3.0 version. Generated by immunoSEQ multiplex PCR, the TCRdb table keeps only in-frame clones and is missing some. The data hold around 31,000 clones, with more than 85% observed a single time. Specimen: unsorted PBMCs, collected about 5 years before starting antiretroviral therapy. These TCRs come from a man over 45 with HIV.

J is TRBJ2-2 and V is TRBV29-1, with 7 bases that match TRBD1. The CDR3 is 15 amino acids. In germline, CDR1 is SQVTM, CDR2 ANQGSEA. The trim removed 6 bases at V and 5 bases at J, leaving 12 bases unmatched. The CDR3, as DNA: TGCAGCGTGGTGACCCGGGACAGTCTAACCGGGGAGCTGTTTTTT. It yields the protein CSVVTRDSLTGELFF.

CDR3 sequence: CASSWLTGEETQYF. The CDR3 DNA is TGTGCCAGCAGTTGGCTGACAGGCGAAGAGACCCAGTACTTC. The chain employs TRBV6-6 and TRBJ2-5, with D perhaps matching TRBD1 (6 bases). The CDR3 has 14 amino acids. V was shortened by 4 bases and J by 3 bases, with 12 bases between the two germline ends. Germline V gene sequence: CDR1 MNHNY, CDR2 SVGAGI (reference sequence).

This chain joins TRBV18 and TRBJ1-3; D remains ambiguous. Germline-derived CDR1 and CDR2 are KGHSH and LQKENI. This CDR3 comprises 15 residues. V was shortened by 3 bases and J by 4 bases, with 13 bases between the two germline ends. The CDR3 spells CASSPRPLDGNTIYF. The CDR3 bases are TGTGCCAGCTCACCCAGGCCACTTGACGGAAACACCATATATTTT.

The chain employs TRBV6-4 and TRBJ1-4, with D tentatively TRBD1 (5 bases). V was clipped by 9 bases and J by 4 bases, with 12 bases between them. This CDR3 comprises 13 residues. CDR1 is MRHNA, CDR2 SNTAGT, per germline. The CDR3 reads CASQRQRNEKLFF. CDR3 DNA sequence: TGTGCCAGTCAAAGACAGCGTAATGAAAAACTGTTTTTT.

The sample holds one count of this clone. The rearrangement links TRBV4-3 to TRBJ2-1; 7 bases agree with TRBD1. CDR1 and CDR2 from the germline V gene are LGHNA and YSLEER. CDR3 length equals 16 residues. V was pared by 2 bases and J by 0 bases, with 4 bases of the junction left unmatched. CDR3 in amino acids: CASSQTGVSSYNEQFF. For the CDR3, the DNA is TGCGCCAGCAGCCAAACAGGGGTAAGCTCCTACAATGAGCAGTTCTTC.

The V gene is TRBV5-6, the J gene TRBJ2-7; TRBD2 aligns across 11 bases. The ends lost 4 bases at V and 2 bases at J; junction bases unmatched: 2. Germline values: CDR1 SGHDT, CDR2 YYEEEE. CDR3 length: 14 residues. The CDR3 here is CASSILAGAYEQYF. CDR3 DNA: TGTGCCAGCAGCATACTAGCGGGGGCCTACGAGCAGTACTTC.

The V call is TRBV18, the J call TRBJ2-3; D is unclear. The germline V and J ends were trimmed by 0 bases and 0 bases, with 10 bases remaining between them. Per the germline V gene, CDR1 is KGHSH and CDR2 is LQKENI. This CDR3 has 16 amino acids. The CDR3 nucleotides are TGTGCCAGCTCACCACCGCGTGGATTTAGCACAGATACGCAGTATTTT. As protein: CASSPPRGFSTDTQYF.

The gene calls are TRBV5-5 and TRBJ2-1, with 14 nucleotides matching TRBD2. This CDR3 is built from 16 residues. In germline, CDR1 is SGHKS, CDR2 YYEKEE (reference sequence). The J segment lost 10 bases and the V segment lost 2 bases, leaving 8 bases of the junction unmatched. The CDR3 DNA reads TGTGCCAGCAGCTTCCTGGGGACTAGCGGGAGTAGGGAGCAGTTCTTC. Its protein is CASSFLGTSGSREQFF.

The chain has TRBV6-6 and TRBJ2-7; weak D call: TRBD2 (7 bases). The CDR3 consists of 14 residues. V was shortened by 8 bases and J by 1 base, with 15 bases between the two germline ends. Per the germline V gene, CDR1 is MNHNY and CDR2 is SVGAGI (reference sequence). CDR3 loop: CASRFGGRSYEQYF. In DNA form, the CDR3 reads TGTGCCAGCCGGTTCGGGGGGCGTTCCTACGAGCAGTACTTC.

The chain joins TRBV10-1 to TRBJ2-7; 8 bases agree with TRBD2. V lost 6 bases and J lost 2; bases outside the gene matches: 6. In germline, CDR1 is WNHNN, CDR2 SYGVQD (reference sequence). The CDR3 is 14 amino acids. The CDR3 DNA follows: TGCGCCAGCAGCCGCTCGGGACTAGCCTACGAGCAGTACTTC. This encodes CASSRSGLAYEQYF.

This clone appeared once. The CDR3 region has the DNA TGTGCCAGCAGCTTAGGGACTAGCGGCAACACCGGGGAGCTGTTTTTT. This gives the protein CASSLGTSGNTGELFF. The V call is TRBV7-2, the J call TRBJ2-2, with 10 bases matching TRBD2. The trim removed 1 base at V and 2 bases at J, leaving 1 base unmatched. The germline CDR1 and CDR2 sequences are SGHTA and FQGNSA. This CDR3 is built from 16 residues.

This clone was seen once. V gene TRBV10-3 combines with J gene TRBJ1-1, with D possibly TRBD1 on 6 matching bases. The V gene's germline CDR1 is ENHRY and CDR2 SYGVKD. With 5 bases removed from V and 4 bases from J, the gap between germline ends came to 11 bases. The CDR3 has 13 amino acids. CDR3 DNA: TGTGCCATCAGTACAGGGTATCTCACTGAAGCTTTCTTT. Amino acids: CAISTGYLTEAFF.

This chain connects TRBV10-3 to TRBJ2-1; TRBD1 agrees at 8 bases. The CDR3 spans 13 residues. From germline, CDR1 is ENHRY and CDR2 SYGVKD. The trim removed 4 bases at V and 5 bases at J, leaving 1 base unmatched. The DNA of the CDR3 is TGTGCCATCAGTGGGACAGGGAACAATGAGCAGTTCTTC. This gives the protein CAISGTGNNEQFF.

V gene TRBV2 combines with J gene TRBJ2-5; 10 nucleotides agree with TRBD2. CDR3 length equals 16 residues. Unmatched junction bases numbered 7, after V lost 6 bases and J lost 0 bases. CDR1 and CDR2 from the germline V gene are SNHLY and FYNNEI. Here the CDR3 reads CASRASGGLYQETQYF. The CDR3 DNA follows: TGTGCCAGCAGGGCTAGCGGGGGTCTTTACCAAGAGACCCAGTACTTC.

The rearrangement joins TRBV29-1 to TRBJ2-5; either TRBD1 or TRBD2 may fit D (5 bases each). The germline V gene has CDR1 SQVTM and CDR2 ANQGSEA. V dropped 4 bases and J dropped 1 base, with 10 bases sitting between them. The CDR3 covers 13 residues. CDR3 bases: TGCAGCGTTGTGAGGGGCGTCCAAGAGACCCAGTACTTC. The encoded protein is CSVVRGVQETQYF.